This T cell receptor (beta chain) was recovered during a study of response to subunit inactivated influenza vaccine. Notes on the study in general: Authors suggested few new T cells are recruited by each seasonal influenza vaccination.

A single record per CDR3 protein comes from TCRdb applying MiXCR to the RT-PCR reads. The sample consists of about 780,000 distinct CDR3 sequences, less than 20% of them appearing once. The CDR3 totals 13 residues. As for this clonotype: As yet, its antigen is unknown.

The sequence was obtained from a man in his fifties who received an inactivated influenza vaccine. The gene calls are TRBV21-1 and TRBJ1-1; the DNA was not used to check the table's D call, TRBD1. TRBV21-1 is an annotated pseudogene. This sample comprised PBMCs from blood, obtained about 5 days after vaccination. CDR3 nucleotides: TGTGCCATCATTCGAATGGGGGCGACTGAAGCTTTCTTT. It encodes CAIIRMGATEAFF.